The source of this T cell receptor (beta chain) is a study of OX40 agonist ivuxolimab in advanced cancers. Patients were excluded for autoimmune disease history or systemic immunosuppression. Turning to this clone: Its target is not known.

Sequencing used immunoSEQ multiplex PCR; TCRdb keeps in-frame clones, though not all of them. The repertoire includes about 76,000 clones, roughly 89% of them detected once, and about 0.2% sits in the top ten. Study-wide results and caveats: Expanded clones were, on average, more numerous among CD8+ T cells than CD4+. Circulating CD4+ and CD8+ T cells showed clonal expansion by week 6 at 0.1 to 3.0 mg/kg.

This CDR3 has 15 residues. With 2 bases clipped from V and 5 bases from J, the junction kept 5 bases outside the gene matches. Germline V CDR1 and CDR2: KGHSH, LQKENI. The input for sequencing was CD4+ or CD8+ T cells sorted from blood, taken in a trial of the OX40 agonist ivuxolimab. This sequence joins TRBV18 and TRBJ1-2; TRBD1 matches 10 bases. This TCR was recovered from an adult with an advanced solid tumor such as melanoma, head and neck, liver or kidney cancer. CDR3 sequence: CASSPEGQGGYGYTF. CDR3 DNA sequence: TGTGCCAGCTCACCAGAAGGACAGGGGGGGTATGGCTACACCTTC. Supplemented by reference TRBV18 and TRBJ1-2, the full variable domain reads NAGVMQNPRHLVRRRGQEARLRCSPMKGHSHVYWYRQLPEEGLKFMVYLQKENIIDESGMPKERFSAEFPKEGPSILRIQQVVRGDSAAYFCASSPEGQGGYGYTFGSGTRLTVV.